The rows below give T cell receptor beta chains drawn from one sample of a study of T cell changes during pregnancy in multiple sclerosis. The table came from immunoSEQ multiplex PCR; TCRdb's copy has only in-frame clones and leaves some out. The data contain 55,000 to 70,000 clones, approximately 91% of them singletons. The specimen was CD4+ T cells from peripheral blood mononuclear cells, collected after pregnancy. These receptors were obtained from a female donor with multiple sclerosis, enrolled in a pregnancy study. Each CDR3 is given without its conserved first and last residue. Each record gives: clone size, V gene, CDR3 protein. Not all rows give a size; the values are once, few, many and, for expanded clones, a class.

size: once; V: TRBV6-1; CDR3: ASSDGGYSYNEQF
size: .; V: TRBV15; CDR3: ATSSRISGNTIY
size: .; V: TRBV2; CDR3: ASRGQGSEAF
size: .; V: TRBV5-6; CDR3: ASSLLFPGHTSGANVLT
size: .; V: TRBV19; CDR3: AVGLAMGETQY
size: .; V: TRBV4-1; CDR3: ASSLQGQASLDTQY
size: .; V: TRBV10-3; CDR3: AISEAGQPNQPQH
size: .; V: TRBV2; CDR3: ASRRDRGVYEQY
size: once; V: TRBV5-1; CDR3: ASRESGSSYNEQF
size: .; V: TRBV7-9; CDR3: ASSLEGNYGYT
size: .; V: TRBV7-2; CDR3: ASSLASGSRGGSYEQY
size: .; V: TRBV28; CDR3: ASSSLAANYGYT
size: .; V: TRBV6-1; CDR3: ASSDLNRLSYEQY
size: .; V: TRBV29-1; CDR3: SVEGALASHNEQF
size: .; V: TRBV28; CDR3: ASSFRSRETQY
size: .; V: TRBV2; CDR3: ASSETARGSEKLF
size: once; V: TRBV7-9; CDR3: ASSLALGGEEKLF
size: .; V: TRBV30; CDR3: AWYLGGTSTDTQY
size: once; V: TRBV7-8; CDR3: ASSRGWEETQY
size: .; V: TRBV6-5; CDR3: ASRDYGSYEQY
size: .; V: TRBV18; CDR3: ASSPPIGLAGVNEQF
size: .; V: TRBV5-1; CDR3: ASSGGTGKETQY
size: .; V: TRBV7-2; CDR3: ASSSPGRREAF
size: .; V: TRBV6-1; CDR3: ATGDRELF
size: .; V: TRBV15; CDR3: ATSRATGVETQY
size: .; V: TRBV19; CDR3: ASRWTQGAGQPQH
size: .; V: TRBV10-3; CDR3: AISESSGQAYQPQH
size: once; V: TRBV6-6; CDR3: ASSYSGQFNQPQH
size: .; V: TRBV30; CDR3: AWSVGADSPLH
size: .; V: TRBV2; CDR3: ASSGFSGRAPGELF
size: few; V: TRBV15; CDR3: ATSGGWRGDSDTQY
size: once; V: TRBV27; CDR3: ASSRVRLGELF
size: once; V: TRBV30; CDR3: AWSVLGGAGETQY
size: once; V: TRBV6-5; CDR3: ASSSGTRNSPLH